The 2 T cell receptor beta chains presented below share a single source sample, sequenced in a study of tumor-infiltrating lymphocytes in primary liver carcinoma. The authors made TCR beta cDNA from approximately 490 ng total RNA with a constant-region primer. It was through three nested multiplex PCR rounds of slightly modified ARM-PCR that TCR beta libraries arose. A C-beta reverse primer was combined with TRBV1-TRBV30 forward primers in the first two PCR rounds, and each round had about 10 cycles. TCRdb processed the multiplex PCR reads anew with MiXCR; each CDR3 protein has one entry. The sample shows about 320,000 distinct CDR3 sequences, approximately 54% of them seen only once. Both blood RNA, taken from unsorted whole blood, and germline DNA were extracted. The specimen was peripheral blood. The receptors come from a woman in her twenties or thirties with primary liver carcinoma and hepatitis B virus infection.

Regarding this clonotype: This may be a read error: a much more frequent sequence differs by one nucleotide. This rearrangement joins TRBV12-3 or TRBV12-4 to TRBJ1-2, with D uncertain. CDR3 length equals 15 residues. The V end was cut by 7 bases, the J end by 8 bases, with 23 bases between. CDR3 DNA: TGTGCCAGCACCAAAAACGGCAGGTCTCAGTACGGCTACACCTTC. Its protein is CASTKNGRSQYGYTF.

Concerning this clonotype: A read error may explain this, as a much larger clone is one base away. The chain carries TRBV29-1 and TRBJ1-3, with a tentative D call TRBD1 (5 bases). Trimming cost V 7 bases and J 0 bases, with 10 bases left between them. The CDR3 runs to 13 residues. The germline CDR1 and CDR2 sequences are SQVTM and ANQGSEA. CDR3 amino acids: CSAGGVSGNTIYF. The CDR3 coding sequence is TGCAGCGCCGGGGGGGTCTCTGGAAACACCATATATTTT.